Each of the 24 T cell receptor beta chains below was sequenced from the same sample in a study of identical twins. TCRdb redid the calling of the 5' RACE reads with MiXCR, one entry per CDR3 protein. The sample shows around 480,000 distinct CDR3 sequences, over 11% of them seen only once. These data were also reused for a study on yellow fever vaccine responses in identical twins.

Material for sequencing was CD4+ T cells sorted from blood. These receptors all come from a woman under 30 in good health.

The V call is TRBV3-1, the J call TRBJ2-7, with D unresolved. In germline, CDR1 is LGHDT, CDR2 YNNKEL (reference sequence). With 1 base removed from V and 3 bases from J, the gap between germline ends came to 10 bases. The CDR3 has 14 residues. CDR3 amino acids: CASSQVSGGYEQYF. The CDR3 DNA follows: TGTGCCAGCAGCCAAGTTTCAGGTGGCTACGAGCAGTACTTC.

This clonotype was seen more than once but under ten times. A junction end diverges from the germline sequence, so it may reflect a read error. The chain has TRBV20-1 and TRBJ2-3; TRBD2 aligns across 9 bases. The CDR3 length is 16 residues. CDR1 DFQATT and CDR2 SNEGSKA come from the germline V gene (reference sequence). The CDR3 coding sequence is TGTGCTGATTCGGCGGGAGGGACTTATAGCACAGATACGCAGTATTTT. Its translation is CADSAGGTYSTDTQYF.

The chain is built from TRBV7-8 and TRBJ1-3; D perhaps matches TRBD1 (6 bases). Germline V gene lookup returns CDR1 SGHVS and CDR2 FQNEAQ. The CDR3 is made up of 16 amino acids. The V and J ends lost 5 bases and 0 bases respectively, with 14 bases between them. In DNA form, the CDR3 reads TGTGCCAGCAGCGAACGGGACACACGCTCTGGAAACACCATATATTTT. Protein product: CASSERDTRSGNTIYF.

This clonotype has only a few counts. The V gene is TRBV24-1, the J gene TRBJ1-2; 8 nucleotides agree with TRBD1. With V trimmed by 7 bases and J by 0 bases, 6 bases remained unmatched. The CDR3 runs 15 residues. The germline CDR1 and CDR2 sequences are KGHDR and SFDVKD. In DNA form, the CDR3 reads TGTGCCACCAGGGCCGGGACAGGTGCTAACTATGGCTACACCTTC. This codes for CATRAGTGANYGYTF.

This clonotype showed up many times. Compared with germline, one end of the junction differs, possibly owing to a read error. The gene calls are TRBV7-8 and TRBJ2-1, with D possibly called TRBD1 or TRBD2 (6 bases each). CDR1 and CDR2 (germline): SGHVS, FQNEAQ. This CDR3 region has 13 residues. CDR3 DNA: TGTGCCAGCAGTTTAGGGGGGCCCAATGAGCAGTTCTTC. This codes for CASSLGGPNEQFF.

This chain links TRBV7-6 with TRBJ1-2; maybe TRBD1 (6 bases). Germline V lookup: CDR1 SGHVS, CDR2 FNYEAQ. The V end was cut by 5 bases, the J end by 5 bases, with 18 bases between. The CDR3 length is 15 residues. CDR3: CASSLAGDTAYGYTF. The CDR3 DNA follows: TGTGCCAGCAGCCTCGCCGGGGACACGGCTTATGGCTACACCTTC.

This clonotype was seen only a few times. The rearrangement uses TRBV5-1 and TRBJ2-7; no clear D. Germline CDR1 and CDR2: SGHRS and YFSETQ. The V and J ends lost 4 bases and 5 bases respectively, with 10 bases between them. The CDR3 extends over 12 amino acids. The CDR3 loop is CASSLPADEQYF. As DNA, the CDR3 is TGCGCCAGCAGCCTGCCGGCGGACGAGCAGTACTTC.

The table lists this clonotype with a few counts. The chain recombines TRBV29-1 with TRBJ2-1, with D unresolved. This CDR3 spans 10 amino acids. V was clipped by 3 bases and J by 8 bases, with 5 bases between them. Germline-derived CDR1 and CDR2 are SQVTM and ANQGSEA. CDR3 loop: CSVDIDEQFF. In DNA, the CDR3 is TGCAGCGTTGATATCGATGAGCAGTTCTTC.

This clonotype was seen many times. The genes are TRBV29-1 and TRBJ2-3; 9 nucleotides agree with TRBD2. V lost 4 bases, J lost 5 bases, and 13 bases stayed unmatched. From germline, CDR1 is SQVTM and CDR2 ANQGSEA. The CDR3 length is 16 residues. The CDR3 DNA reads TGCAGCGTTGGGTCCCTTAGCGGGGGTTCGAGAGATACGCAGTATTTT. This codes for CSVGSLSGGSRDTQYF.

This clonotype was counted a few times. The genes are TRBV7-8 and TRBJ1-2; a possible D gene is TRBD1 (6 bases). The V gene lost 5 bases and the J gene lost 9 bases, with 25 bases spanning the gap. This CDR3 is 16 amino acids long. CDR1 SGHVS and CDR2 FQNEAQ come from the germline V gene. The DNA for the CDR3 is TGTGCCAGCAGCGCACGGGACAAAATCCTTCAGTCAAGCTACACCTTC. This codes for CASSARDKILQSSYTF.

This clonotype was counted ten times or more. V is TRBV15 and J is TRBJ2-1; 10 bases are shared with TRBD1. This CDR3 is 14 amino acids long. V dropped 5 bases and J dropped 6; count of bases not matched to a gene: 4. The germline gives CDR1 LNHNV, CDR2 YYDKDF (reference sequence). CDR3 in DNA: TGTGCCACCAGCCAAGGGACAGGGGCCAATGAGCAGTTCTTC. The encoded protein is CATSQGTGANEQFF. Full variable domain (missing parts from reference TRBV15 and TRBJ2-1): DAMVIQNPRYQVTQFGKPVTLSCSQTLNHNVMYWYQQKSSQAPKLLFHYYDKDFNNEADTPDNFQSRRPNTSFCFLDIRSPGLGDTAMYLCATSQGTGANEQFFGPGTRLTVL.

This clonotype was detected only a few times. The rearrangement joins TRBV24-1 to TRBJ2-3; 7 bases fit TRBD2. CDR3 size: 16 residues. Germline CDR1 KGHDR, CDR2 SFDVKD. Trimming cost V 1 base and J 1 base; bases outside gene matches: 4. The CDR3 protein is CATSDFRAGGTDTQYF. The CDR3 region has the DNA TGTGCCACCAGTGATTTCAGGGCGGGAGGCACAGATACGCAGTATTTT.

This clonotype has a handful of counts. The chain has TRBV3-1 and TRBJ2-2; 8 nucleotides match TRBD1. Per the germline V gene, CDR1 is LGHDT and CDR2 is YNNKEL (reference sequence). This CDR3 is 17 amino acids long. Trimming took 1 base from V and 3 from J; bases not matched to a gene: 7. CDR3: CASSQVGQGVHTGELFF. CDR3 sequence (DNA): TGTGCCAGCAGCCAAGTAGGACAGGGAGTGCACACCGGGGAGCTGTTTTTT.

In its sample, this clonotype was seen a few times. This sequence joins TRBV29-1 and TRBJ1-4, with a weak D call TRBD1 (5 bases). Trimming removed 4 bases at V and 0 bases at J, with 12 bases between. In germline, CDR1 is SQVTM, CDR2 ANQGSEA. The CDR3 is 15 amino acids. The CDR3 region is CSVAGGGTTNEKLFF. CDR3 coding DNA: TGCAGCGTTGCTGGCGGGGGAACAACTAATGAAAAACTGTTTTTT.

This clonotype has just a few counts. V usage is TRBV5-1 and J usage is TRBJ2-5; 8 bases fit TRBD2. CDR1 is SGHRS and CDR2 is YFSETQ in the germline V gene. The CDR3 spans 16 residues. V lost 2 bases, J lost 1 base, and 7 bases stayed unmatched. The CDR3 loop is CASSFGSSGAQETQYF. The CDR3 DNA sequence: TGCGCCAGCAGCTTTGGGAGTAGCGGGGCCCAAGAGACCCAGTACTTC.

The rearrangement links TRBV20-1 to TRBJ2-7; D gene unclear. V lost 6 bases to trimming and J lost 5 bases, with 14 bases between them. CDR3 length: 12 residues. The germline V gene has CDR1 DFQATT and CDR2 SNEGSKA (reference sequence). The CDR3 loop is CSAPSFLNEQYF. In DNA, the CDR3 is TGCAGTGCCCCCTCATTCCTTAACGAGCAGTACTTC.

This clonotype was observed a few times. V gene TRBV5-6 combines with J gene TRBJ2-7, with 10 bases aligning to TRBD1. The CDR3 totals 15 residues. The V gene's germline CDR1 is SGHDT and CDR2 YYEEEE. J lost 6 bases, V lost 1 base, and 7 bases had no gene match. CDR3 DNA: TGTGCCAGCAGCTTGAGGGGACAGGGGCTACTCGAGCAGTACTTC. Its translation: CASSLRGQGLLEQYF.

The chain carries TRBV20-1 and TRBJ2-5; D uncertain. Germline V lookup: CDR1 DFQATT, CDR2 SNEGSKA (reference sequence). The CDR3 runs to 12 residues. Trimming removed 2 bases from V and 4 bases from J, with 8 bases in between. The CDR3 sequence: CSARLWAETQYF. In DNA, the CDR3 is TGCAGTGCTAGATTGTGGGCAGAGACCCAGTACTTC.

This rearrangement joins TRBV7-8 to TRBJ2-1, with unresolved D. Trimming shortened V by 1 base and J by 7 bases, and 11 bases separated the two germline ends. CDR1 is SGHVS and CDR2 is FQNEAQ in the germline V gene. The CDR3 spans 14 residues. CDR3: CASSLGGRRNEQFF. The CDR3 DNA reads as TGTGCCAGCAGCTTAGGGGGTAGGCGGAATGAGCAGTTCTTC. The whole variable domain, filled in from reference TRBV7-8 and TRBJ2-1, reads GAGVSQSPRYKVAKRGQDVALRCDPISGHVSLFWYQQALGQGPEFLTYFQNEAQLDKSGLPSDRFFAERPEGSVSTLKIQRTQQEDSAVYLCASSLGGRRNEQFFGPGTRLTVL.

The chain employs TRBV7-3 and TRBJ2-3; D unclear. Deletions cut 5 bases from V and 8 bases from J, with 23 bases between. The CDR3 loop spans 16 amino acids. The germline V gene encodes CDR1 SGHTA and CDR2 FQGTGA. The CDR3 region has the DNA TGTGCCAGCAGCCTGGAACGAGGCGGTCGAGCGATTACGCAGTATTTT. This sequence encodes CASSLERGGRAITQYF.

The CDR3 loop reads CASSEETGWQETQYF. The DNA of the CDR3 is TGCGCCAGCAGTGAGGAAACAGGGTGGCAAGAGACCCAGTACTTC. The chain has TRBV10-1 and TRBJ2-5; a weak D match, TRBD1 (6 bases). Germline CDR1 reads WNHNN; CDR2 reads SYGVQD (reference sequence). Deletions cut 2 bases from V and 2 bases from J, with 12 bases between. The CDR3 is 15 amino acids.

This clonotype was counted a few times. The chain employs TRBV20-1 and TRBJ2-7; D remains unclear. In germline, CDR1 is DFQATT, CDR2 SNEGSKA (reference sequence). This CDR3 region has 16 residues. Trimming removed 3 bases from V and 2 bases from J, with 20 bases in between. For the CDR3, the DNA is TGCAGTGCTAGCCTCCCTCCACTGCTTGGTACCTACGAGCAGTACTTC. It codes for CSASLPPLLGTYEQYF.

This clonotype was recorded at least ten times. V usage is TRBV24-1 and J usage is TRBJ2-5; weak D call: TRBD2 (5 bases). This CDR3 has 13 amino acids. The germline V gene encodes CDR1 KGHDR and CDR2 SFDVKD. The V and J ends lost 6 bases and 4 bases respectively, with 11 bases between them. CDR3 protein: CATSWGERETQYF. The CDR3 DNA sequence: TGTGCCACCAGTTGGGGAGAGAGAGAGACCCAGTACTTC.

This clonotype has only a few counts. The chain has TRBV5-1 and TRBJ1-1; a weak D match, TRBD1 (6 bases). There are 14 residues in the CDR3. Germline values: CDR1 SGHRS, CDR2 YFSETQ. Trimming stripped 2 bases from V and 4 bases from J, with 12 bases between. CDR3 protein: CASSFVQGGTEAFF. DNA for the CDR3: TGCGCCAGCAGCTTCGTACAGGGCGGCACTGAAGCTTTCTTT.